This TCR beta chain was sequenced for a study of CD8 T cells in ankylosing spondylitis. Regarding the study as a whole: Seemingly distinctive of ankylosing spondylitis blood was a TCR beta motif formed by eight highly homologous variants.

V was trimmed by 3 bases and J by 5 bases, leaving 10 bases between them. CDR3 length: 14 residues. Germline values: CDR1 LGHDT, CDR2 YNNKEL (reference sequence). TCRdb processed the 5' RACE reads anew with MiXCR; each CDR3 protein has one entry. Among some 840,000 distinct CDR3 sequences, 10% to 15% were seen once, and the ten largest hold just over 0.5%. Concerning this clonotype itself: Its matching antigen is unknown.

Sequencing used blood, either unsorted or a sorted T cell fraction (not recorded which). The chain uses TRBV3-1 and TRBJ2-2, with D perhaps TRBD1 or TRBD2 (5 bases each). This receptor was taken from a male donor with ankylosing spondylitis. CDR3 in amino acids: CASSQGVGTGELFF. In DNA, the CDR3 is TGTGCCAGCAGCCAGGGGGTCGGGACCGGGGAGCTGTTTTTT.